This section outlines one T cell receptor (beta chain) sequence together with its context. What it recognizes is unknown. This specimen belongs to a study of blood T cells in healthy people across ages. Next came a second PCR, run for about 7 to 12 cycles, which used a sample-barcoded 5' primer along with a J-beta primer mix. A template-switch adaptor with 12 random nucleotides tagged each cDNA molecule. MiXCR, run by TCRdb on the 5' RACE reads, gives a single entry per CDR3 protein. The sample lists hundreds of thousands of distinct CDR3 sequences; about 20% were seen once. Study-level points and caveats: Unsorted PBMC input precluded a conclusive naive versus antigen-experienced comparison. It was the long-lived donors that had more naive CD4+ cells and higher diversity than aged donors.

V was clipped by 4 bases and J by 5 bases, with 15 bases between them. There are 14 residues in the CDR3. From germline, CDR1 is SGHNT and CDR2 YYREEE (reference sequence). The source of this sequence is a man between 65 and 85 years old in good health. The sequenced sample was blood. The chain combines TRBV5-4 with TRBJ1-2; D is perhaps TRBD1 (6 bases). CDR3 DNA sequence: TGTGCCAGCAGCGACAGGAGGGACGGATATGGCTACACCTTC. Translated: CASSDRRDGYGYTF.